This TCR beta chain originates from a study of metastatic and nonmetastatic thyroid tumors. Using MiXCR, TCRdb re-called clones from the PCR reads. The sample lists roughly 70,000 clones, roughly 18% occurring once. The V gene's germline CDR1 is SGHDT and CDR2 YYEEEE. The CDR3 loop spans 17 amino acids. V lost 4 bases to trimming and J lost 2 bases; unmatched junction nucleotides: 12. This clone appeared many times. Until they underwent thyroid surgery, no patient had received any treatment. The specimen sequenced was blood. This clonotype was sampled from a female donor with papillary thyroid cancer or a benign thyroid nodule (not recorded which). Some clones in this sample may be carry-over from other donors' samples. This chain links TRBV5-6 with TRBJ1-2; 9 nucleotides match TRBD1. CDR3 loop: CASSLSDRGRPNYGYTF. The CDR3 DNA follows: TGTGCCAGCAGCCTATCGGACAGGGGACGGCCCAACTATGGCTACACCTTC.